This is a list of T cell receptor beta chains from one sample in a study of identical twins. TCRdb reanalysed the 5' RACE reads using MiXCR and keeps one entry per CDR3 protein. This sample carries 460,000 or so distinct CDR3 sequences, about 14% of them seen once, and the ten largest clones take about 0.54%. The sample also formed part of further work on yellow fever vaccine responses in identical twins.

Material: CD4+ T cells sorted from blood. Receptors originate from a woman aged 18-29 years in good health. CDR3s include the opening cysteine and the closing phenylalanine or tryptophan. The D gene is left open where the match is weak. Size is stated for part of the rows, as once, few or many counts, or as a class when the clone is expanded.

clone_size d_call j_call v_call cdr3_nt cdr3_aa
NA NA TRBJ1-3 TRBV29-1 TGCAGCGTTAATGTTCCGGGGTTCGGAAACACCATATATTTT CSVNVPGFGNTIYF
few TRBD2 TRBJ2-3 TRBV6-5 TGTGCCAGCAGTTACCTGGGAGGGGTTGGAGATACGCAGTATTTT CASSYLGGVGDTQYF
many NA TRBJ2-2 TRBV29-1 TGCAGCGTTGGTAGGAGGGGGCAAAGCACCGGGGAGCTGTTTTTT CSVGRRGQSTGELFF
NA NA TRBJ1-2 TRBV9 TGTGCCAGCAGCGTAGTGGCCAGCCCGAGCCTTAACTATGGCTACACCTTC CASSVVASPSLNYGYTF
few TRBD2 TRBJ2-7 TRBV7-3 TGTGCCAGCAGCTTACAAAGCGGGGGGGCCTACGAGCAGTACTTC CASSLQSGGAYEQYF
NA TRBD1 TRBJ2-7 TRBV6-5 TGTGCCAGCAGTTACTCACAGGGGGTAAGCTCCTACGAGCAGTACTTC CASSYSQGVSSYEQYF
few NA TRBJ2-1 TRBV7-2 TGTGCCAGCAGCACAAATCCCATCTACAATGAGCAGTTCTTC CASSTNPIYNEQFF
few NA TRBJ1-1 TRBV11-2 TGTGCCAGCAGCTTAGGGCAGGGTCTATTATCTGAAGCTTTCTTT CASSLGQGLLSEAFF
NA NA TRBJ2-3 TRBV7-9 TGTGCCAGCAGCTTAGGGGGTAGCCCCCCAGATACGCAGTATTTT CASSLGGSPPDTQYF
few NA TRBJ1-5 TRBV5-6 TGTGCCAGCAGCTTGGCCCTTCAACTCAATCAGCCCCAGCATTTT CASSLALQLNQPQHF
few TRBD1 TRBJ2-5 TRBV24-1 TGTGCCACCAGTGAGGCAGGGGGTAAAGAGACCCAGTACTTC CATSEAGGKETQYF
few TRBD1 TRBJ2-2 TRBV5-1 TGCGCCAGCAGCGGGGACGGGACAGGAGGAGGGACCGGGGAGCTGTTTTTT CASSGDGTGGGTGELFF
NA NA TRBJ2-7 TRBV6-1 TGTGCCAGCAGCCTCTACCCCAGGAGCTCCTACGAGCAGTACTTC CASSLYPRSSYEQYF
few NA TRBJ1-6 TRBV7-8 TGTGCCAGCAGCTTAGCGCGGCAGGGCGAGGCACCCCTCCACTTT CASSLARQGEAPLHF
NA NA TRBJ2-1 TRBV28 TGTGCCAGTGGTGGCAGCTCCGTGACGAAGCAGTTCTTC CASGGSSVTKQFF
few NA TRBJ2-1 TRBV5-1 TGCGCCAGCAGCTTTCCCAGGGCGGTTGAGCAGTTCTTC CASSFPRAVEQFF
few TRBD1 TRBJ2-1 TRBV6-2/TRBV6-3 TGTGCCAGCAGTTACCGACAGGGGGCCTACAATGAGCAGTTCTTC CASSYRQGAYNEQFF
NA NA TRBJ2-7 TRBV7-9 TGTGCCAGCAGCTTATCCCATTTTAAGGACGAGCAGTACTTC CASSLSHFKDEQYF
NA NA TRBJ2-7 TRBV28 TGTGCCAGCAGTTTACCCTTCGGACTCTCCTCCCTCTACGAGCAGTACTTC CASSLPFGLSSLYEQYF
NA NA TRBJ2-7 TRBV7-2 TGTGCCAGCAGCCAAGGCCCCGATTCCCCCTACGAGCAGTACTTC CASSQGPDSPYEQYF
NA TRBD1 TRBJ2-7 TRBV5-1 TGCGCCAGCAGCCCGGGGGGACAGGGCTACGAGCAGTACTTC CASSPGGQGYEQYF
many TRBD2 TRBJ2-2 TRBV12-3/TRBV12-4 TGTGCCAGCAGTTTCCTCAGCGGGGGCGACGGGGAGCTGTTTTTT CASSFLSGGDGELFF
few NA TRBJ2-6 TRBV6-1 TGTGCCAGCAGTGATATTTTGGGCTCTGGGGCCAACGTCCTGACTTTC CASSDILGSGANVLTF
few TRBD1 TRBJ1-4 TRBV11-2 TGTGCCAGCAGCCTGGGGGACAGCCAGAATGAAAAACTGTTTTTT CASSLGDSQNEKLFF
NA TRBD2 TRBJ2-7 TRBV28 TGTGCCAGCAGTTTATTACCCCCTGGGACTAGCGGAGCCTACGAGCAGTACTTC CASSLLPPGTSGAYEQYF